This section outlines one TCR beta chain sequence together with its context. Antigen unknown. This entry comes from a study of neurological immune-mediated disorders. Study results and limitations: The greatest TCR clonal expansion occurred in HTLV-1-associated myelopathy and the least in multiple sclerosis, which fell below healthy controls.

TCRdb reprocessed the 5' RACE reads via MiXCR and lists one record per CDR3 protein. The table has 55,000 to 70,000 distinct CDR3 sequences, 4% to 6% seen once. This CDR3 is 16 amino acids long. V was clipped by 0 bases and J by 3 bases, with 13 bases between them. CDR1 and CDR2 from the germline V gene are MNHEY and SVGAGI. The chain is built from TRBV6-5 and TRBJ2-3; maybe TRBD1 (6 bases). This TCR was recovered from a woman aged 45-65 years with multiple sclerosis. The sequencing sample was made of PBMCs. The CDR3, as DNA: TGTGCCAGCAGTTACTCGATCACAGGGTCAACAGATACGCAGTATTTT. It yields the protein CASSYSITGSTDTQYF.